Sequencing of this T cell receptor (beta chain) was carried out in a study of radiotherapy plus CTLA-4 blockade in lung cancer (dated 2018 in TCRdb). For the wider study: Objective responses were observed in 18% of enrolled patients, and disease control was achieved in around 28%. Results the study describes overall, beyond this receptor: TCR clones derived from tumors expanded in peripheral blood after treatment with radiotherapy and ipilimumab. The strongest predictors of response were reported to be early dynamic shifts in blood T cell clones along with a rise in serum interferon-beta following radiation.

With regard to this clone: The target of this receptor is not known. The sample holds no much larger clone one base away, and base qualities are not on file.

In this study, focal radiation therapy paired with CTLA-4 blockade (ipilimumab) was tested in patients who had chemo-refractory metastatic non-small-cell lung cancer. The CDR3 has 14 amino acids, counting the end cysteine and phenylalanine. Only the CDR3 portion is preserved as DNA: 42 bases, with reading frame beginning at the first base. Clipping removes 2 bases from V and 4 bases from J, with 4 as the unmatched junction base count. The germline V gene (reference sequence) specifies MNHNY as CDR1 and SVGAGI as CDR2. Libraries were prepared through the immunoSEQ multiplex PCR assay. TCRdb re-hosts the immuneACCESS table, in-frame sequences only. Its copies lack some clones; in the studies checked, an unresolved V gene accounts for under half of them, and the cause for the rest is not known. This sample comprises about 120,000 clones, about 83% of them detected only once. The leading ten clones occupy 5.2% of the sample.

The rearrangement combines TRBV6-6 with TRBJ1-1, with 7 bases matching TRBD1. The sequence came from a human donor with non-small cell lung cancer who had a partial response to radiotherapy plus ipilimumab. The sequencing here drew on peripheral blood, taken from a patient treated with radiotherapy plus ipilimumab. The bases are TGTGCCAGCAGTTACGAGGCAGGGGGCACTGAAGCTTTCTTT. Translated, this gives CASSYEAGGTEAFF.